The 14 T cell receptor beta chains given below trace back to one sample, sequenced in a study of blood T cell repertoires in COVID-19. Measured with immunoSEQ multiplex PCR; TCRdb has only the in-frame clones, and not every one. The table includes 55,000 or so clones, around 80% detected once. The sequenced sample was peripheral blood. The receptor source for this set is a young man with COVID-19, enrolled during active disease.

The chain employs TRBV28 and TRBJ2-7; 7 bases are a match to TRBD2. This CDR3 has 15 amino acids. CDR1 and CDR2 (germline): MDHEN, SYDVKM. V gave up 1 base and J gave up 6 bases; unmatched junction bases: 9. The CDR3 reads CASSLYGASGREQYF. CDR3 nucleotides: TGTGCCAGCAGTTTATATGGGGCTAGCGGTCGCGAGCAGTACTTC.

V gene TRBV4-3 combines with J gene TRBJ2-1; the D is unclear. There are 15 residues in the CDR3. Germline CDR1 reads LGHNA; CDR2 reads YSLEER. Trimming took off 6 bases at V and 1 base at J, with 13 bases between the two ends. The CDR3 bases are TGCGCCAGCAGTCCCTTCCAGGATTCCTACAATGAGCAGTTCTTC. Residues: CASSPFQDSYNEQFF.

This clone was found a few times. The chain combines TRBV11-3 with TRBJ2-1; 7 nucleotides agree with TRBD2. Germline CDR1 reads SGHNT; CDR2 reads YENEEA. The ends lost 4 bases at V and 16 bases at J; junction bases unmatched: 10. This CDR3 is built from 12 residues. The chain's CDR3 is CASSWKSGVSFF. The CDR3 DNA sequence: TGTGCCAGCAGCTGGAAAAGCGGGGTGTCCTTCTTC.

V is TRBV6-5 and J is TRBJ2-5, with 7 positions matching TRBD2. Germline CDR1 is MNHEY and CDR2 is SVGAGI. The CDR3 spans 13 residues. V was pared by 6 bases and J by 5 bases, with 6 bases of the junction left unmatched. CDR3 bases: TGTGCCAGCAGCACCGGGACTACTGAGACCCAGTACTTC. Translation: CASSTGTTETQYF.

This clone was picked up a small number of times. This sequence joins TRBV7-2 and TRBJ2-3; 11 nucleotides match TRBD2. V was pared by 3 bases and J by 6 bases, with 8 bases of the junction left unmatched. The CDR3 contains 16 residues. Germline V gives CDR1 SGHTA, CDR2 FQGNSA. This CDR3 is CASSLIFSGGADTQYF. CDR3 nucleotides: TGTGCCAGCAGCTTGATATTTAGCGGGGGGGCGGATACGCAGTATTTT.

This chain joins TRBV19 and TRBJ2-4; 13 nucleotides align to TRBD2. The ends lost 6 bases at V and 11 bases at J; junction bases unmatched: 1. Germline CDR1 LNHDA, CDR2 SQIVND (reference sequence). CDR3 size: 12 residues. This CDR3 reads CASSTSGGVQYF. The CDR3 DNA reads as TGTGCCAGTAGCACTAGCGGGGGGGTTCAGTACTTC. Combining the CDR3 with reference TRBV19 and TRBJ2-4 gives the whole variable domain DGGITQSPKYLFRKEGQNVTLSCEQNLNHDAMYWYRQDPGQGLRLIYYSQIVNDFQKGDIAEGYSVSREKKESFPLTVTSAQKNPTAFYLCASSTSGGVQYFGAGTRLSVL.

In this sample, this clone turned up a few times. The V gene is TRBV7-8, the J gene TRBJ1-2, with 9 nucleotides matching TRBD1. CDR1 and CDR2 from the germline V gene are SGHVS and FQNEAQ. After removal of 5 bases from V and 3 bases from J, the junction contained 4 bases not matched to a gene. This CDR3 comprises 14 residues. CDR3 nucleotide sequence: TGTGCCAGCAGCGTACAGGGGGCACACTATGGCTACACCTTC. Translated: CASSVQGAHYGYTF. Based on the CDR3 plus reference TRBV7-8 and TRBJ1-2, the full variable domain is GAGVSQSPRYKVAKRGQDVALRCDPISGHVSLFWYQQALGQGPEFLTYFQNEAQLDKSGLPSDRFFAERPEGSVSTLKIQRTQQEDSAVYLCASSVQGAHYGYTFGSGTRLTVV.

V usage is TRBV7-9 and J usage is TRBJ2-5; 7 bases fit TRBD1. With V trimmed by 1 base and J by 5 bases, 16 bases remained unmatched. The CDR3 runs to 18 residues. CDR1 is SEHNR and CDR2 is FQNEAQ in the germline V gene (reference sequence). The CDR3 protein is CASSLDLYRGYDSETQYF. The CDR3 DNA is TGTGCCAGCAGCTTAGACCTTTACAGGGGATATGATTCGGAGACCCAGTACTTC.

The gene calls are TRBV11-1 and TRBJ1-1; tentatively, D is TRBD1 (5 bases). CDR1 is SGHAT, CDR2 FQDESV, per germline (reference sequence). There are 14 residues in the CDR3. V dropped 5 bases and J dropped 4 bases, with 14 bases sitting between them. In DNA, the CDR3 is TGTGCCAGCAGCCCTCAGGGTTCTTTCACTGAAGCTTTCTTT. It yields the protein CASSPQGSFTEAFF.

This chain uses TRBV4-1 with TRBJ1-4; D may be TRBD1 (6 bases). The germline gives CDR1 MGHRA, CDR2 YSYEKL. Trimming left V 1 base short and J 3 bases short, with 9 bases between. CDR3 size: 15 residues. The CDR3 DNA reads as TGCGCCAGCAGCCAAGTGGGGGGGCCTAATGAAAAACTGTTTTTT. The encoded protein is CASSQVGGPNEKLFF.

The gene calls are TRBV29-1 and TRBJ2-7; 9 nucleotides line up with TRBD1. CDR1 is SQVTM and CDR2 is ANQGSEA in the germline V gene. The CDR3 is made up of 15 amino acids. V shed 2 bases and J 2 bases; nucleotides not matched to a gene: 7. The CDR3 coding sequence is TGCAGCGTTGAAAAAAGGGACAGGGAAGCCTACGAGCAGTACTTC. It specifies CSVEKRDREAYEQYF.

This sequence joins TRBV9 and TRBJ2-5, with D tentatively TRBD2 (6 bases). The V end lost 4 bases, the J end lost 2 bases, and 15 bases lay between the germline ends. This CDR3 comprises 15 residues. Germline V lookup: CDR1 SGDLS, CDR2 YYNGEE. The CDR3 DNA reads TGTGCCAGCAGCTACTACGGGCGGGGTCAAGAGACCCAGTACTTC. Translated: CASSYYGRGQETQYF.

This chain links TRBV12-3 or TRBV12-4 with TRBJ2-3, with D perhaps matching TRBD1 (5 bases). The V end lost 5 bases, the J end lost 10 bases, and 16 bases lay between the germline ends. CDR3 length equals 13 residues. DNA for the CDR3: TGTGCCAGCAGTCAACAGGAGAATGGTGCGCAGTATTTT. Translation gives CASSQQENGAQYF.

V and J are TRBV28 and TRBJ2-6, with TRBD2 as a possible D gene (5 bases). Germline CDR1 MDHEN, CDR2 SYDVKM. CDR3 length: 16 amino acids. The V and J ends lost 1 base and 2 bases respectively, with 9 bases between them. CDR3: CASSLFKGAGANVLTF. In nucleotides, the CDR3 is TGTGCCAGCAGTTTATTCAAGGGAGCTGGGGCCAACGTCCTGACTTTC.